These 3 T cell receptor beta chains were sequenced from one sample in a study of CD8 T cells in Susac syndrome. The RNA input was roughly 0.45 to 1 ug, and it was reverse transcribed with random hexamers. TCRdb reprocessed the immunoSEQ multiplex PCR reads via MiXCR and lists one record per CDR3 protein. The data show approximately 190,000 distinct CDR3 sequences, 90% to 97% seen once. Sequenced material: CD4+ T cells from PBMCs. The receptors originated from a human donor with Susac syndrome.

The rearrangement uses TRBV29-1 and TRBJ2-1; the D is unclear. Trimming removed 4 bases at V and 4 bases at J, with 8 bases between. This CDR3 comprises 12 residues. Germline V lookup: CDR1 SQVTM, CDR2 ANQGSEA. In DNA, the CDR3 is TGCAGCGTTGGATTAGGATACAATGAGCAGTTCTTC. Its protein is CSVGLGYNEQFF.

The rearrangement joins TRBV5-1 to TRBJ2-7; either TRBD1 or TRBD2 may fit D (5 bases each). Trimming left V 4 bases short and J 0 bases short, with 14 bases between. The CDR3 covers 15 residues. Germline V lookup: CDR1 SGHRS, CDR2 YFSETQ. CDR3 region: CASSQGRGSSYEQYF. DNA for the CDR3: TGCGCCAGCAGCCAGGGACGTGGGAGCTCCTACGAGCAGTACTTC.

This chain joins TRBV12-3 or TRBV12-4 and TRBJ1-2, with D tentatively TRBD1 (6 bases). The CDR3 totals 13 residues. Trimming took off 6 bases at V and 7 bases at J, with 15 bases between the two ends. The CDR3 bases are TGTGCCAGCAGGGGGCCAGGGGTCGGTGGCTACACCTTC. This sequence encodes CASRGPGVGGYTF.